The 29 T cell receptor beta chains presented below share a single source sample, sequenced in a study of blood T cells in healthy people across ages. Alongside a J-beta primer mix, a sample-barcoded 5' primer served in a second PCR lasting roughly 6 to 11 cycles. MiXCR was run by TCRdb on the 5' RACE reads, yielding one entry per CDR3 protein. The repertoire includes some 1.4 million distinct CDR3 sequences, approximately 42% of them detected once, and 7.9% sits in the top ten. Sample: blood. The source is a woman between 18 and 29 years old in good health.

V and J are TRBV15 and TRBJ2-5; the D is unclear. Germline assignment: CDR1 LNHNV and CDR2 YYDKDF (reference sequence). V dropped 1 base and J dropped 3 bases, with 9 bases sitting between them. CDR3 length: 14 amino acids. The CDR3 here is CATSRVVGEETQYF. The CDR3, as DNA: TGTGCCACCAGCAGAGTAGTTGGGGAAGAGACCCAGTACTTC.

The rearrangement uses TRBV5-1 and TRBJ2-7; TRBD1 is a possible D gene (6 bases). The length of the CDR3 is 14 residues. Trimming stripped 4 bases from V and 2 bases from J, with 13 bases between. Germline V gene sequence: CDR1 SGHRS, CDR2 YFSETQ. The CDR3 protein is CASSIGQPTYEQYF. The CDR3 DNA reads TGCGCCAGCAGCATCGGACAGCCTACCTACGAGCAGTACTTC.

J is TRBJ2-7 and V is TRBV7-9; no clear D. Per the germline V gene, CDR1 is SEHNR and CDR2 is FQNEAQ (reference sequence). Trimming removed 5 bases at V and 3 bases at J, with 11 bases between. The CDR3 sequence is 13 residues long. Written as DNA, the CDR3 is TGTGCCAGCAGCATGCTGGACGGCTACGAGCAGTACTTC. It encodes CASSMLDGYEQYF.

This clonotype has ten or more counts. The V gene is TRBV7-2, the J gene TRBJ2-1, with no clear D. Germline V gene sequence: CDR1 SGHTA, CDR2 FQGNSA. Trimming took 6 bases from V and 4 from J, leaving 7 bases between them. CDR3 length: 12 amino acids. CDR3 DNA: TGTGCCAGCAGTCCCGTATACAATGAGCAGTTCTTC. Its translation: CASSPVYNEQFF. Full variable domain (outside the CDR3, taken from reference TRBV7-2 and TRBJ2-1): GAGVSQSPSNKVTEKGKDVELRCDPISGHTALYWYRQSLGQGLEFLIYFQGNSAPDKSGLPSDRFSAERTGGSVSTLTIQRTQQEDSAVYLCASSPVYNEQFFGPGTRLTVL.

The V and J genes are TRBV24-1 and TRBJ1-2, with 9 bases matching TRBD1. Germline trimming cut 3 bases from V and 0 bases from J; bases unmatched to any gene: 4. CDR3 size: 16 residues. Germline V gene sequence: CDR1 KGHDR, CDR2 SFDVKD. CDR3 protein: CATSDTGTGSNYGYTF. CDR3 nucleotide sequence: TGTGCCACCAGTGATACCGGGACAGGGTCTAACTATGGCTACACCTTC.

In its sample, this clonotype was seen a few times. The chain carries TRBV20-1 and TRBJ1-2, with D uncertain. Per the germline V gene, CDR1 is DFQATT and CDR2 is SNEGSKA (reference sequence). The length of the CDR3 is 15 residues. Trimming removed 5 bases from V and 4 bases from J, with 20 bases in between. DNA for the CDR3: TGCAGTGCTCGTGCTAAGAGGAAGGTCACCTATGGCTACACCTTC. Its translation is CSARAKRKVTYGYTF.

This clonotype has a handful of counts. J is TRBJ2-5 and V is TRBV12-3 or TRBV12-4; D is ambiguous. V was clipped by 5 bases and J by 1 base, with 14 bases between them. CDR3 length: 15 amino acids. This CDR3 reads CASSVLADIQETQYF. The CDR3 nucleotides are TGTGCCAGCAGTGTGTTAGCAGATATCCAAGAGACCCAGTACTTC.

This clonotype was seen a handful of times. The CDR3 coding sequence is TGCAGGGTTGGGGACCCAGATCAGCCCCAGCATTTT. This codes for CRVGDPDQPQHF. The genes are TRBV20-1 and TRBJ1-5; D may be TRBD1 (5 bases). The CDR3 has 12 residues. The V gene's germline CDR1 is DFQATT and CDR2 SNEGSKA (reference sequence).

The chain employs TRBV6-6 and TRBJ2-1; the D is unclear. Trimming cost V 6 bases and J 13 bases, with 19 bases left between them. The CDR3 length is 13 residues. Germline lookup yields CDR1 MNHNY and CDR2 SVGAGI (reference sequence). Here the CDR3 DNA reads TGTGCCAGCAGGTCCCCTTTGTCGGGTACCCAGTTCTTC. Translation gives CASRSPLSGTQFF.

The chain combines TRBV28 with TRBJ1-1, with D maybe TRBD1 (5 bases). The germline V gene has CDR1 MDHEN and CDR2 SYDVKM. Trimming took 6 bases from V and 5 from J, leaving 13 bases between them. This CDR3 comprises 13 residues. The DNA for the CDR3 is TGTGCCAGCAGGCTAGCGGGGGGTACTGAAGCTTTCTTT. This gives the protein CASRLAGGTEAFF.

This clonotype has just a few counts. The V and J genes are TRBV20-1 and TRBJ1-2, with TRBD1 matching 10 bases. V gave up 5 bases and J gave up 8 bases; unmatched junction bases: 5. CDR1 is DFQATT and CDR2 is SNEGSKA in the germline V gene (reference sequence). The CDR3 sequence is 12 residues long. CDR3 loop: CSAWDRGGGYTF. In DNA form, the CDR3 reads TGCAGTGCTTGGGACAGGGGAGGCGGCTACACCTTC.

The CDR3 nucleotides are TGTGCCAGCAGTTATTCGACAGTGAACACTGAAGCTTTCTTT. Translated: CASSYSTVNTEAFF. This chain connects TRBV6-6 to TRBJ1-1; weak D call: TRBD1 (5 bases). CDR1 and CDR2 (germline): MNHNY, SVGAGI (reference sequence). There are 14 residues in the CDR3. The V end lost 3 bases, the J end lost 0 bases, and 8 bases lay between the germline ends.

The J gene is TRBJ1-4, the V gene TRBV10-3; TRBD1 agrees at 10 bases. After removal of 7 bases from V and 8 bases from J, the junction contained 7 bases not matched to a gene. CDR3 length: 14 amino acids. CDR1 and CDR2 from the germline V gene are ENHRY and SYGVKD. CDR3 DNA: TGTGCCATCAAGCCCGGGACAGGGGACGAAAAACTGTTTTTT. Amino acid sequence: CAIKPGTGDEKLFF.

This clonotype has just a few counts. The chain combines TRBV29-1 with TRBJ1-1, with a weak D call TRBD1 (5 bases). Trimming took 2 bases from V and 1 from J, leaving 8 bases between them. The CDR3 spans 13 residues. CDR1 is SQVTM and CDR2 is ANQGSEA in the germline V gene. CDR3 bases: TGCAGCGTTGAACCAGGGACGAACACTGAAGCTTTCTTT. Residues: CSVEPGTNTEAFF.

The chain couples TRBV7-2 to TRBJ2-3; maybe TRBD1 (5 bases). There are 16 residues in the CDR3. CDR1 SGHTA and CDR2 FQGNSA come from the germline V gene. Trimming pared 4 bases from V and 3 bases from J, leaving 17 bases between. The CDR3 sequence: CASSYNPRVSTDTQYF. The CDR3 DNA is TGTGCCAGCAGCTACAACCCCAGGGTTAGTACAGATACGCAGTATTTT.

This clonotype came up a few times. This chain links TRBV5-1 with TRBJ2-7, with D possibly matching TRBD2 (6 bases). V gave up 3 bases and J gave up 6 bases, with 22 bases separating them. Germline V gives CDR1 SGHRS, CDR2 YFSETQ. CDR3 length: 16 residues. DNA for the CDR3: TGCGCCAGCAGCTGGGCATCGGGGGAATTACGGGGCGAGCAGTACTTC. This translates into CASSWASGELRGEQYF. Full variable domain (outside the CDR3, taken from reference TRBV5-1 and TRBJ2-7): KAGVTQTPRYLIKTRGQQVTLSCSPISGHRSVSWYQQTPGQGLQFLFEYFSETQRNKGNFPGRFSGRQFSNSRSEMNVSTLELGDSALYLCASSWASGELRGEQYFGPGTRLTVT.

This clonotype was counted a few times. The chain has TRBV6-1 and TRBJ2-7, with 9 bases aligning to TRBD1. This CDR3 has 15 residues. The V gene's germline CDR1 is MNHNS and CDR2 SASEGT. The V and J ends lost 7 bases and 5 bases, in that order; junction bases with no gene match: 12. DNA for the CDR3: TGTGCCAGCACCACAACGGACAGGGGAGGAAACGAGCAGTACTTC. This translates into CASTTTDRGGNEQYF.

This clonotype has just a few counts. The rearrangement uses TRBV4-1 and TRBJ2-2; TRBD1 matches 11 bases. Losses at the gene ends were 2 bases for V and 5 bases for J; bases not matched to a gene: 4. CDR1 is MGHRA, CDR2 YSYEKL, per germline. The CDR3 sequence is 16 residues long. This CDR3 is CASSQHGQGATGELFF. CDR3 coding DNA: TGCGCCAGCAGCCAACATGGACAGGGGGCGACCGGGGAGCTGTTTTTT.

This clonotype was recorded a few times. The chain links TRBV27 to TRBJ1-4; D uncertain. The germline CDR1 and CDR2 sequences are MNHEY and SMNVEV (reference sequence). V was clipped by 3 bases and J by 0 bases, with 11 bases between them. The CDR3 runs 16 residues. DNA for the CDR3: TGTGCCAGCAGTTTTCAGGAGACCACAACTAATGAAAAACTGTTTTTT. Its translation is CASSFQETTTNEKLFF.

This chain links TRBV20-1 with TRBJ2-1; D gene ambiguous. CDR1 and CDR2 from the germline V gene are DFQATT and SNEGSKA (reference sequence). Trimming took 5 bases from V and 10 from J, leaving 15 bases between them. The CDR3 length is 12 residues. The CDR3 loop reads CSAPLNGYEQFF. The CDR3 bases are TGCAGTGCTCCGTTGAATGGCTACGAGCAGTTCTTC.

V usage is TRBV7-3 and J usage is TRBJ2-1; TRBD2 agrees at 8 bases. Germline V gives CDR1 SGHTA, CDR2 FQGTGA. This CDR3 comprises 15 residues. With 4 bases clipped from V and 6 bases from J, the junction kept 8 bases outside the gene matches. The CDR3 DNA sequence: TGTGCCAGCAGCTCGGGACCCGGGAGGGTCAATGAGCAGTTCTTC. The encoded protein is CASSSGPGRVNEQFF.

The V call is TRBV2, the J call TRBJ1-1; 9 nucleotides match TRBD1. CDR3 length: 15 residues. Per germline, CDR1 SNHLY and CDR2 FYNNEI. The ends lost 5 bases at V and 5 bases at J; junction bases unmatched: 9. CDR3 sequence reads: CASSPTGGAYTEAFF. The CDR3 region has the DNA TGTGCCAGCAGTCCAACAGGGGGCGCGTATACTGAAGCTTTCTTT.

V gene TRBV4-1 combines with J gene TRBJ2-4, with 9 positions matching TRBD1. TRBJ2-7 explains the end of the DNA better; the J call may be wrong. The CDR3 has 15 residues. Germline CDR1 MGHRA, CDR2 YSYEKL. CDR3 in DNA: TGCGCCAGCAGCCAGGGACAGGGTATAGGGTACGAGCAGTACTTC. Its protein product is CASSQGQGIGYEQYF.

This clonotype was counted a few times. V gene TRBV5-1 combines with J gene TRBJ2-7, with D uncertain. The V end was cut by 0 bases, the J end by 7 bases, with 8 bases between. CDR1 and CDR2 from the germline V gene are SGHRS and YFSETQ. CDR3 length equals 12 residues. The chain's CDR3 is CASSLVTEEQYF. The CDR3 DNA sequence: TGCGCCAGCAGCTTGGTCACCGAGGAGCAGTACTTC.

The V and J genes are TRBV29-1 and TRBJ1-2; D is possibly TRBD1 (5 bases). Trimming removed 3 bases at V and 2 bases at J, with 13 bases between. Germline V lookup: CDR1 SQVTM, CDR2 ANQGSEA. The CDR3 runs 14 residues. The CDR3 DNA follows: TGCAGCGTTGATAGAAAGGGGACCAACTATGGCTACACCTTC. Its translation is CSVDRKGTNYGYTF. Using reference TRBV29-1 and TRBJ1-2 for the parts outside the CDR3, the full variable domain is SAVISQKPSRDICQRGTSLTIQCQVDSQVTMMFWYRQQPGQSLTLIATANQGSEATYESGFVIDKFPISRPNLTFSTLTVSNMSPEDSSIYLCSVDRKGTNYGYTFGSGTRLTVV.

Remarks on this clonotype: A junction end diverges from the germline sequence, so it may reflect a read error. This chain connects TRBV7-9 to TRBJ2-3, with TRBD1 as a possible D gene (5 bases). Germline-derived CDR1 and CDR2 are SEHNR and FQNEAQ (reference sequence). This CDR3 comprises 15 residues. DNA for the CDR3: TGTGCCAGCAGCTTAGTTAAAGGGGTCACAGATACGCAGTGTTTT. This codes for CASSLVKGVTDTQCF.

The rearrangement uses TRBV29-1 and TRBJ2-5; D could derive from TRBD1 or TRBD2 (6 bases each). The tail of the sequence fits TRBJ2-1 better, so the J call may be wrong. CDR1 is SQVTM, CDR2 ANQGSEA, per germline. This CDR3 spans 14 amino acids. CDR3 bases: TGCAGCGGGGTGGGGGGCTTGTACCAAGAGACCCAGTTCTTC. Translating it yields CSGVGGLYQETQFF.

This clonotype turned up a few times. This chain's CDR3 is CAISGDSTVYGYTF. The CDR3 DNA is TGTGCCATCAGTGGGGACAGTACCGTCTATGGCTACACCTTC. The V gene is TRBV10-3, the J gene TRBJ1-2; 7 nucleotides align to TRBD1. After removal of 4 bases from V and 4 bases from J, the junction contained 6 bases not matched to a gene. Germline CDR1 and CDR2: ENHRY and SYGVKD. The CDR3 loop spans 14 amino acids.

The gene calls are TRBV6-1 and TRBJ1-4, with 8 bases identical to TRBD1. The J segment lost 8 bases and the V segment lost 1 base, leaving 12 bases of the junction unmatched. The V gene's germline CDR1 is MNHNS and CDR2 SASEGT. This CDR3 contains 17 residues. The CDR3 nucleotides are TGTGCCAGCAGTGAAGACCCAGGGGGCCGGGGTTTCGAAAAACTGTTTTTT. Residues: CASSEDPGGRGFEKLFF.